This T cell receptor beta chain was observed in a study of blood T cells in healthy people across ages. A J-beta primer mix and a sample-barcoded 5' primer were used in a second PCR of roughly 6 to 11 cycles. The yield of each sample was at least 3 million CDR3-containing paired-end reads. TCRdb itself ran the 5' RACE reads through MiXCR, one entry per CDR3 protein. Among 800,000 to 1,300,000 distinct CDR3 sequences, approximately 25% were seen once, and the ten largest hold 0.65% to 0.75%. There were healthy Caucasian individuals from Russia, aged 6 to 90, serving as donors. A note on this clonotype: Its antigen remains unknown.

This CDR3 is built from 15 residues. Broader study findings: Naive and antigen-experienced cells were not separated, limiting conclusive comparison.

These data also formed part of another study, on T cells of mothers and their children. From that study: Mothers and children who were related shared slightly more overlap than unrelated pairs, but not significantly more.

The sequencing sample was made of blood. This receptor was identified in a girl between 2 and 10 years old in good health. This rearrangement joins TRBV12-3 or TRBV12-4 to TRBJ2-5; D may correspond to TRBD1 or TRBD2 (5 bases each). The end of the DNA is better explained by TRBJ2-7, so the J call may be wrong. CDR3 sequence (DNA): TGTGCCAGCAGTTTTTTTGACGGGACCGACTACGAGCAGTACTTC. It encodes CASSFFDGTDYEQYF.